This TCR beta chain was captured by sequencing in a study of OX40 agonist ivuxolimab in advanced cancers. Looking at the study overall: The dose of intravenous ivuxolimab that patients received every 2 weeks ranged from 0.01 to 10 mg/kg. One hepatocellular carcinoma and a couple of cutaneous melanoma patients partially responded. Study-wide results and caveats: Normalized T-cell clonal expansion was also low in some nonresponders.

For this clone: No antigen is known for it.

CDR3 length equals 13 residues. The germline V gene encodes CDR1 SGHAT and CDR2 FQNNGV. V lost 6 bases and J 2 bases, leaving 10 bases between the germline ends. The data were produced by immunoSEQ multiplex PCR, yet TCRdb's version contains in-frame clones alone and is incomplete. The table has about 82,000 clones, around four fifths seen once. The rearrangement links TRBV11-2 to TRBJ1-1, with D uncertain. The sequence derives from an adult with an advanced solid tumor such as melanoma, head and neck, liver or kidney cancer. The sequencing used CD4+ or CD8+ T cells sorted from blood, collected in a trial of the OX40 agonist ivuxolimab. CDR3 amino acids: CASRRGLNTEAFF. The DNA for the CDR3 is TGTGCCAGCAGAAGAGGACTCAACACTGAAGCTTTCTTT.